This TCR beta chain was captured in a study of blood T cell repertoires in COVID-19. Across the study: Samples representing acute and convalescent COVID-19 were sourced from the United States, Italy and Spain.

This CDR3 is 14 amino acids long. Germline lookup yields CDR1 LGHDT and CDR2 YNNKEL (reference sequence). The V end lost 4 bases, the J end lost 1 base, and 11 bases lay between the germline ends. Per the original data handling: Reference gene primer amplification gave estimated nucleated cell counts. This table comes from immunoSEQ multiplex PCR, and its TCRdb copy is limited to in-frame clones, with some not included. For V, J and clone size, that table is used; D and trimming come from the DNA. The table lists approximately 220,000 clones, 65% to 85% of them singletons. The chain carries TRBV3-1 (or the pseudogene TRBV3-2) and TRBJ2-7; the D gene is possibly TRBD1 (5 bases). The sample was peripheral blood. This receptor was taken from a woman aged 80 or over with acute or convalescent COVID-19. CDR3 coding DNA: TGTGCCAGCAGCCTCTTCCAGGGTTCCTACGAGCAGTACTTC. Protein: CASSLFQGSYEQYF.